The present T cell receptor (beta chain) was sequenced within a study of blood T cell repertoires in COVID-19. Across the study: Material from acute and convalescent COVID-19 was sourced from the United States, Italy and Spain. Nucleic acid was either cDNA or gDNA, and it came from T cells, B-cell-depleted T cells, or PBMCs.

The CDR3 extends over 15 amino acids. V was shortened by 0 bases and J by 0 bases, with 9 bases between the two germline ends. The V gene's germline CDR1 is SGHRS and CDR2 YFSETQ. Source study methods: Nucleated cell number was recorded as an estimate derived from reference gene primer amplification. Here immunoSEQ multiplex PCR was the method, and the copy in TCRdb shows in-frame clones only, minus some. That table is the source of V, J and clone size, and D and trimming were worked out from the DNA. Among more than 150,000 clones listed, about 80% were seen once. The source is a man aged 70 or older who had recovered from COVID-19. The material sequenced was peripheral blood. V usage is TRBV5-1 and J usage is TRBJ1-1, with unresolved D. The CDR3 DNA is TGCGCCAGCAGCTTGGTTGGCAACATGAACACTGAAGCTTTCTTT. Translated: CASSLVGNMNTEAFF.